The 25 T cell receptor beta chains listed next were all sequenced from one sample in a study of early T cells in non-severe SARS-CoV-2 infection. TCRdb re-called the 5' RACE reads through MiXCR, storing one row per CDR3 protein. The table has tens of thousands of distinct CDR3 sequences, roughly 12% seen once. Source: whole blood, taken at baseline. These receptors were taken from an adult who was a healthcare worker with PCR-confirmed SARS-CoV-2 infection or an uninfected control (not recorded which).

The V gene is TRBV5-1, the J gene TRBJ2-2; TRBD2 matches 7 bases. Trimming removed 4 bases from V and 6 bases from J; junction bases left unmatched: 9. CDR3 size: 15 residues. The V gene's germline CDR1 is SGHRS and CDR2 YFSETQ. The CDR3 DNA reads as TGCGCCAGCAGCATTAAGACTAGCATGGCCGGGGAGCTGTTTTTT. It is translated as CASSIKTSMAGELFF.

This clonotype was observed a few times. V is TRBV6-6 and J is TRBJ1-1; D is possibly TRBD1 (6 bases). V was pared by 2 bases and J by 1 base, with 11 bases between. The CDR3 is 15 amino acids. The germline V gene has CDR1 MNHNY and CDR2 SVGAGI (reference sequence). DNA of the CDR3: TGTGCCAGCAGTTACGGACAGACGACGAACACTGAAGCTTTCTTT. Translation gives CASSYGQTTNTEAFF.

In this sample, this clonotype turned up many times. The gene calls are TRBV2 and TRBJ2-2; 7 bases align to TRBD2. Per germline, CDR1 SNHLY and CDR2 FYNNEI. V was clipped by 9 bases and J by 5 bases; unmatched bases: 12. This CDR3 comprises 15 residues. The CDR3 region is CASALGKAGTGELFF. In nucleotides, the CDR3 is TGTGCCAGTGCCCTAGGGAAAGCGGGGACCGGGGAGCTGTTTTTT.

The chain joins TRBV20-1 to TRBJ2-1; possibly TRBD1 or TRBD2 for D (5 bases each). The V end was cut by 3 bases, the J end by 0 bases, with 15 bases between. Germline V lookup: CDR1 DFQATT, CDR2 SNEGSKA (reference sequence). This CDR3 is built from 16 residues. In DNA form, the CDR3 reads TGCAGTGCTAGTGGAGAGGGGCAGGGCTCCTACAATGAGCAGTTCTTC. Amino acid sequence: CSASGEGQGSYNEQFF.

This clonotype appeared a few times. This chain joins TRBV28 and TRBJ2-1, with TRBD1 matching over 10 bases. The CDR3 contains 14 residues. V gave up 8 bases and J gave up 6 bases; unmatched junction bases: 7. Per the germline V gene, CDR1 is MDHEN and CDR2 is SYDVKM. The CDR3 DNA sequence: TGTGCCAGCCGCAGGACAGGGGGAGGCAATGAGCAGTTCTTC. Encoded protein: CASRRTGGGNEQFF.

V is TRBV20-1 and J is TRBJ2-6, with 8 bases lining up with TRBD2. The CDR3 has 19 amino acids. The trim removed 0 bases at V and 1 base at J, leaving 11 bases unmatched. The germline CDR1 and CDR2 sequences are DFQATT and SNEGSKA (reference sequence). The CDR3 here is CSARDMRRGGLSGANVLTF. The CDR3 DNA reads as TGCAGTGCTAGAGATATGCGTCGGGGGGGCCTATCTGGGGCCAACGTCCTGACTTTC.

The chain couples TRBV28 to TRBJ1-2; no firm D call. The CDR3 is 12 amino acids. Trimming cost V 11 bases and J 4 bases, with 14 bases left between them. CDR1 MDHEN and CDR2 SYDVKM come from the germline V gene. The CDR3 region has the DNA TGTGCCGCCGCCCCCGGTCCCTATGGCTACACCTTC. It codes for CAAAPGPYGYTF.

The chain links TRBV5-1 to TRBJ2-7; 10 bases match TRBD1. The germline V gene has CDR1 SGHRS and CDR2 YFSETQ. V lost 0 bases and J lost 3; bases outside the gene matches: 3. The CDR3 runs to 15 residues. CDR3 amino acids: CASSLGGTGDYEQYF. CDR3 sequence (DNA): TGCGCCAGCAGCTTGGGAGGGACAGGGGACTACGAGCAGTACTTC.

The chain has TRBV5-1 and TRBJ2-7, with 10 bases identical to TRBD1. The germline V gene encodes CDR1 SGHRS and CDR2 YFSETQ. The CDR3 consists of 15 residues. J was trimmed by 5 bases and V by 4 bases; bases with no gene match: 9. CDR3 DNA sequence: TGCGCCAGCAGCAAAGGGACAGGGGTTTCCAACGAGCAGTACTTC. Amino acid sequence: CASSKGTGVSNEQYF.

The rearrangement joins TRBV20-1 to TRBJ2-7; 8 nucleotides agree with TRBD2. The CDR3 runs 15 residues. The ends lost 5 bases at V and 0 bases at J; junction bases unmatched: 9. Germline CDR1 is DFQATT and CDR2 is SNEGSKA (reference sequence). The chain's CDR3 is CSAPNGGGSSYEQYF. The CDR3 DNA reads TGCAGTGCTCCCAACGGGGGGGGAAGCTCCTACGAGCAGTACTTC.

This clonotype was detected only a few times. The gene calls are TRBV20-1 and TRBJ2-3; 8 bases are shared with TRBD2. V shed 0 bases and J 2 bases; nucleotides not matched to a gene: 4. Germline V gene data show CDR1 as DFQATT and CDR2 as SNEGSKA (reference sequence). The CDR3 is 15 amino acids. The CDR3: CSARDSGGPTDTQYF. CDR3 sequence (DNA): TGCAGTGCTAGAGATTCGGGGGGGCCCACAGATACGCAGTATTTT.

CDR3 in amino acids: CSAQHGGLDRRNEQFF. In nucleotides, the CDR3 is TGCAGCGCCCAACACGGGGGGCTTGACCGGAGAAATGAGCAGTTCTTC. V is TRBV29-1 and J is TRBJ2-1; D may be TRBD2 (7 bases). V lost 7 bases, J lost 7 bases, and 26 bases lay in between. Per germline, CDR1 SQVTM and CDR2 ANQGSEA. There are 16 residues in the CDR3.

The J gene is TRBJ2-7, the V gene TRBV12-3 or TRBV12-4; D is possibly TRBD1 (6 bases). The V end lost 6 bases, the J end lost 6 bases, and 18 bases lay between the germline ends. This CDR3 spans 14 amino acids. The CDR3 here is CASRPLGQRSEQYF. Written as DNA, the CDR3 is TGTGCCAGCAGACCCCTCGGACAGAGAAGCGAGCAGTACTTC.

In this sample, this clonotype turned up a few times. The rearrangement uses TRBV7-2 and TRBJ2-3, with D tentatively TRBD2 (7 bases). This CDR3 is built from 15 residues. Germline V gene data show CDR1 as SGHTA and CDR2 as FQGNSA. V was shortened by 3 bases and J by 6 bases, with 16 bases between the two germline ends. CDR3 in amino acids: CASSFQRGTGDTQYF. CDR3 DNA: TGTGCCAGCAGCTTTCAGCGGGGAACAGGGGATACGCAGTATTTT.

This clonotype was detected many times. The chain combines TRBV4-2 with TRBJ2-5; 10 nucleotides agree with TRBD2. Germline assignment: CDR1 LGHNA and CDR2 YNFKEQ. J was trimmed by 0 bases and V by 0 bases; bases with no gene match: 7. CDR3 length: 18 residues. The CDR3 reads CASSQEWTSGSYQETQYF. The CDR3 nucleotides read TGTGCCAGCAGCCAAGAATGGACTAGCGGATCGTACCAAGAGACCCAGTACTTC.

There are many counts of this clonotype. Written as DNA, the CDR3 is TGCGCCAGCAGTCGGGGCACTGAAGCTTTCTTT. Translation: CASSRGTEAFF. This chain uses TRBV10-2 with TRBJ1-1; D gene unclear. V was pared by 5 bases and J by 4 bases, with 5 bases between. The CDR3 spans 11 residues. Germline CDR1 reads WSHSY; CDR2 reads SAAADI.

The chain couples TRBV28 to TRBJ2-3; the match to TRBD2 covers 10 bases. Germline values: CDR1 MDHEN, CDR2 SYDVKM. The length of the CDR3 is 16 residues. The J segment lost 1 base and the V segment lost 6 bases, leaving 7 bases of the junction unmatched. The CDR3 region is CASRTDLAGGTDTQYF. CDR3 sequence (DNA): TGTGCCAGCAGGACAGATCTAGCGGGGGGCACAGATACGCAGTATTTT.

This clonotype was recorded many times. The V and J genes are TRBV11-2 and TRBJ2-1; 9 bases agree with TRBD1. J was trimmed by 10 bases and V by 8 bases; bases with no gene match: 12. Germline V gene sequence: CDR1 SGHAT, CDR2 FQNNGV. This CDR3 is 14 amino acids long. The CDR3 sequence is CASASGQGVVEQFF. CDR3 bases: TGTGCCAGCGCCTCGGGACAGGGAGTGGTCGAGCAGTTCTTC.

The chain uses TRBV12-3 or TRBV12-4 and TRBJ2-5, with 9 bases fitting TRBD2. Unmatched junction bases numbered 5, after V lost 5 bases and J lost 1 base. The CDR3 extends over 15 amino acids. CDR3 in DNA: TGTGCCAGCAGTACCGGGCGGGGGGGCCAAGAGACCCAGTACTTC. As protein: CASSTGRGGQETQYF.

The gene calls are TRBV12-3 or TRBV12-4 and TRBJ1-5; D gene ambiguous. This CDR3 is built from 13 residues. V lost 1 base, J lost 11 bases, and 12 bases lay in between. DNA of the CDR3: TGTGCCAGCAGTTTAGGGCCGTTGACGGCCCAGCATTTT. Its translation: CASSLGPLTAQHF.

This chain uses TRBV4-1 with TRBJ1-3; D is ambiguous. Trimming shortened V by 6 bases and J by 4 bases, and 4 bases separated the two germline ends. CDR3 length: 11 residues. Per the germline V gene, CDR1 is MGHRA and CDR2 is YSYEKL. CDR3: CASRTGNTIYF. The CDR3, as DNA: TGCGCCAGCAGGACGGGAAACACCATATATTTT.

This clonotype came up many times. The rearrangement uses TRBV6-2 or TRBV6-3 and TRBJ2-2; no reliable D call. CDR1 and CDR2 from the germline V gene are MNHEY and SVGEGT. This CDR3 comprises 15 residues. Trimming took 6 bases from V and 5 from J, leaving 16 bases between them. The CDR3 DNA follows: TGTGCCAGCAGCGCGAGCCGTCGTAGGACCGGGGAGCTGTTTTTT. Its translation: CASSASRRRTGELFF.

This clonotype was observed a few times. The J gene is TRBJ2-7, the V gene TRBV7-6, with TRBD2 matching over 9 bases. After removal of 6 bases from V and 2 bases from J, the junction contained 8 bases not matched to a gene. The germline V gene has CDR1 SGHVS and CDR2 FNYEAQ. The CDR3 runs 15 residues. CDR3 nucleotides: TGTGCCAGCAGTTCAACTAGCGGGCTCACCTACGAGCAGTACTTC. The encoded protein is CASSSTSGLTYEQYF.

The chain couples TRBV28 to TRBJ1-6; the match to TRBD1 covers 9 bases. The CDR3 is 15 residues long. Trimming cost V 4 bases and J 7 bases; bases outside gene matches: 5. CDR1 is MDHEN and CDR2 is SYDVKM in the germline V gene. CDR3 coding DNA: TGTGCCAGCAGTTACAGGGGGCGCTGGAATTCACCCCTCCACTTT. This sequence encodes CASSYRGRWNSPLHF.

The rearrangement joins TRBV20-1 to TRBJ2-3; D possibly corresponds to TRBD2 (6 bases). Looked up from germline, CDR1 is DFQATT and CDR2 is SNEGSKA (reference sequence). CDR3 length: 15 residues. Trimming left V 0 bases short and J 5 bases short, with 15 bases between. The CDR3: CSARDPLWGVDTQYF. DNA of the CDR3: TGCAGTGCTAGAGACCCACTCTGGGGGGTAGATACGCAGTATTTT.